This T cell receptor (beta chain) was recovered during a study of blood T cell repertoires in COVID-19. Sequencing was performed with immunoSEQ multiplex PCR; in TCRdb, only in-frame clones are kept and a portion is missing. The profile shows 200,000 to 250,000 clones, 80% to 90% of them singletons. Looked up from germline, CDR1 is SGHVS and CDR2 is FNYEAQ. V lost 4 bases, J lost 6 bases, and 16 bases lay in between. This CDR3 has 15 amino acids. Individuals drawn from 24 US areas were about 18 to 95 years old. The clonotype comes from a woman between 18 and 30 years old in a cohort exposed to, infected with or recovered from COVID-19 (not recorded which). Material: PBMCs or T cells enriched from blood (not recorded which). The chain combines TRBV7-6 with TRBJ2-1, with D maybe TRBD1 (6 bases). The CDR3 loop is CASSYNQGPRNEQFF. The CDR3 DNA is TGTGCCAGCAGCTACAACCAGGGGCCCCGCAATGAGCAGTTCTTC.